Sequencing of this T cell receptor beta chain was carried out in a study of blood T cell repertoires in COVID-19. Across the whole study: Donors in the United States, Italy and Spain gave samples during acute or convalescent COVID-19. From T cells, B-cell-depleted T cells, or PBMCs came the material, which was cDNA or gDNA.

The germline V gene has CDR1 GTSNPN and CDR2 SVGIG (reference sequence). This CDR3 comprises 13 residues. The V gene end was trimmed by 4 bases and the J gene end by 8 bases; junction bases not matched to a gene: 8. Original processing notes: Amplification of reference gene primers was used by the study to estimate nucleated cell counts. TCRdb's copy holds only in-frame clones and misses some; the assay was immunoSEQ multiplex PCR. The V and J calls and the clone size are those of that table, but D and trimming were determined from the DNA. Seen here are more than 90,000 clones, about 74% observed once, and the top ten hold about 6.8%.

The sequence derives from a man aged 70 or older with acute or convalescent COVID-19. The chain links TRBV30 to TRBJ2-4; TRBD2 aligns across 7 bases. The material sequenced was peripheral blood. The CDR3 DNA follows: TGTGCCTGGACCCCCCCGGGAGGTGACATTCAGTACTTC. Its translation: CAWTPPGGDIQYF.